One and the same sample provided the 13 T cell receptor beta chains below, sequenced in a study of cytomegalovirus exposure and HLA in healthy donors. Vbeta (60) and Jbeta (13) primers were used in the PCR. The method was immunoSEQ multiplex PCR; TCRdb's version includes in-frame clones alone and lacks a portion of them. Counted here are about 180,000 clones, around 79% occurring once; the ten biggest clones make up roughly 0.5%. The sequenced material came from PBMCs. All receptors derive from a woman in her forties or fifties in good health and CMV-seronegative.

Worth noting for this clone: An end of the junction does not agree with germline; a read error may underlie this. V and J are TRBV10-2 and TRBJ1-5; 8 bases agree with TRBD1. The CDR3 sequence is 18 residues long. Germline V gene lookup returns CDR1 WSHSY and CDR2 SAAADI. The CDR3 nucleotides are TGCGCCAGCACTGAGTCCACAGGGGGGTGGTCCGGCAATCAGCCCCAGCATTTT. Translation gives CASTESTGGWSGNQPQHF.

J is TRBJ2-5 and V is TRBV5-1, with TRBD2 matching over 14 bases. Germline V gene lookup returns CDR1 SGHRS and CDR2 YFSETQ. The CDR3 is 15 residues long. The J segment lost 5 bases and the V segment lost 4 bases, leaving 4 bases of the junction unmatched. The DNA of the CDR3 is TGCGCCAGCAGCATTCGGACTAGCGGGGGGGAGACCCAGTACTTC. Encoded protein: CASSIRTSGGETQYF.

This chain links TRBV7-3 with TRBJ2-3; D is unclear. In germline, CDR1 is SGHTA, CDR2 FQGTGA. The ends were cut back, 4 bases at V and 6 bases at J, with 11 bases in the middle. The CDR3 runs to 13 residues. CDR3 amino acids: CASSSQTRDTQYF. The CDR3 DNA is TGTGCCAGCAGCTCTCAGACACGGGATACGCAGTATTTT. The full variable domain, rest sourced from reference TRBV7-3 and TRBJ2-3, is GAGVSQTPSNKVTEKGKYVELRCDPISGHTALYWYRQSLGQGPEFLIYFQGTGAADDSGLPNDRFFAVRPEGSVSTLKIQRTERGDSAVYLCASSSQTRDTQYFGPGTRLTVL.

The V gene is TRBV19, the J gene TRBJ2-3, with 9 bases matching TRBD2. The CDR3 is 13 residues long. After removal of 6 bases from V and 4 bases from J, the junction contained 2 bases not matched to a gene. Germline V gene lookup returns CDR1 LNHDA and CDR2 SQIVND (reference sequence). CDR3 amino acids: CASRGGGADTQYF. The CDR3 coding sequence is TGTGCCAGTAGGGGCGGGGGGGCAGATACGCAGTATTTT.

The chain recombines TRBV2 with TRBJ2-7; TRBD1 aligns across 10 bases. Germline loops: CDR1 SNHLY, CDR2 FYNNEI. CDR3 length: 15 residues. After removal of 5 bases from V and 6 bases from J, the junction contained 10 bases not matched to a gene. Here the CDR3 DNA reads TGTGCCAGCAGTCTGTCGGGACAGGGGATACGCGAGCAGTACTTC. The encoded protein is CASSLSGQGIREQYF.

The chain employs TRBV7-2 and TRBJ2-3, with TRBD2 matching over 13 bases. The CDR3 spans 14 residues. The germline V gene encodes CDR1 SGHTA and CDR2 FQGNSA. J was trimmed by 10 bases and V by 6 bases; bases with no gene match: 7. The CDR3 nucleotides read TGTGCCAGCAGGGGCGGACTAGCGGGAGAGGCGCAGTATTTT. It encodes CASRGGLAGEAQYF.

The V call is TRBV15, the J call TRBJ2-7; TRBD2 might be the D (5 bases). This CDR3 is built from 18 residues. CDR1 is LNHNV, CDR2 YYDKDF, per germline (reference sequence). The V end was cut by 0 bases, the J end by 3 bases, with 21 bases between. The DNA for the CDR3 is TGTGCCACCAGCAGAGATTCGGGGTCGAACGTCGCTCACTACGAGCAGTACTTC. Protein: CATSRDSGSNVAHYEQYF. The complete variable domain, with remaining parts taken from reference TRBV15 and TRBJ2-7, reads DAMVIQNPRYQVTQFGKPVTLSCSQTLNHNVMYWYQQKSSQAPKLLFHYYDKDFNNEADTPDNFQSRRPNTSFCFLDIRSPGLGDTAMYLCATSRDSGSNVAHYEQYFGPGTRLTVT.

The chain links TRBV27 to TRBJ1-3, with TRBD1 matching 7 bases. CDR3 length: 14 amino acids. Trimming took 3 bases from V and 3 from J; bases not matched to a gene: 2. Per the germline V gene, CDR1 is MNHEY and CDR2 is SMNVEV (reference sequence). The CDR3 protein is CASSFSGGGNTIYF. CDR3 nucleotides: TGTGCCAGCAGTTTTTCAGGGGGTGGAAACACCATATATTTT.

As concerns this clone: Within the sample, other DNA sequences also encode this same CDR3. The gene calls are TRBV9 and TRBJ1-3, with a possible D match to TRBD1 (6 bases). V shed 4 bases and J shed 4 bases, with 9 bases lying between them. The CDR3 runs 13 residues. From germline, CDR1 is SGDLS and CDR2 YYNGEE. CDR3 sequence (DNA): TGTGCCAGCAGCCCAGGGGTCGGAAACACCATATATTTT. This codes for CASSPGVGNTIYF.

A word on this clone: Other DNA sequences from this sample encode an identical CDR3 as well. The J gene is TRBJ1-5, the V gene TRBV18; D may be TRBD1 (5 bases). From germline, CDR1 is KGHSH and CDR2 LQKENI. The CDR3 spans 14 residues. Between the trimmed V and J ends, which lost 3 bases and 4 bases, there was a span of 10 bases. CDR3 bases: TGTGCCAGCTCACCTAGCGGGGGTAATCAGCCCCAGCATTTT. This sequence encodes CASSPSGGNQPQHF.

This clone was seen more than once but under ten times. V usage is TRBV29-1 and J usage is TRBJ2-3; tentative D call: TRBD2 (6 bases). Trimming shortened V by 2 bases and J by 0 bases, and 15 bases separated the two germline ends. This CDR3 region has 16 residues. Germline V lookup: CDR1 SQVTM, CDR2 ANQGSEA. In DNA form, the CDR3 reads TGCAGCGTTGAAAAGGGTCTAGCGACCAGCACAGATACGCAGTATTTT. This sequence encodes CSVEKGLATSTDTQYF.

This chain links TRBV19 with TRBJ1-5, with a possible D match to TRBD1 (5 bases). Germline values: CDR1 LNHDA, CDR2 SQIVND (reference sequence). Between the trimmed V and J ends, which lost 6 bases and 3 bases, there was a span of 12 bases. This CDR3 contains 14 residues. The CDR3 DNA follows: TGTGCCAGTAGCCAGGGAAGGTACAATCAGCCCCAGCATTTT. The encoded protein is CASSQGRYNQPQHF.

The gene calls are TRBV19 and TRBJ2-3; 10 bases align to TRBD2. CDR3 length: 18 residues. Trimming cost V 0 bases and J 6 bases; bases outside gene matches: 12. Germline V gene sequence: CDR1 LNHDA, CDR2 SQIVND (reference sequence). In DNA form, the CDR3 reads TGTGCCAGTAGTATAGATGCCCCAGCGGGGGGGCTCAAGGATACGCAGTATTTT. Translating it yields CASSIDAPAGGLKDTQYF.